Detailed here is one T cell receptor (beta chain). Its specificity is unknown. It was with a sample-barcoded 5' primer and a J-beta primer mix that a second PCR of roughly 6 to 12 cycles was run. Every molecule of cDNA carried a tag from a template-switch adaptor with 12 random nucleotides. Via MiXCR, TCRdb re-called the 5' RACE reads, giving one row per CDR3 protein. The sample carries 1,300,000 or so distinct CDR3 sequences, roughly 60% recorded once. The V gene's germline CDR1 is MGHRA and CDR2 YSYEKL. The V end was cut by 0 bases, the J end by 9 bases, with 15 bases between. This CDR3 has 14 amino acids. This sample was included in a study of blood T cells in healthy people across ages. As for the study in general: Template switching retrieved approximately one barcoded beta molecule for each two T cells.

Broader study findings: Whereas aged donors had fewer naive CD4+ cells, long-lived donors had more of them and higher diversity.

The V call is TRBV4-1, the J call TRBJ2-7; perhaps TRBD2 as D (6 bases). The clonotype comes from a man in his late teens or twenties in good health. Sequencing was done on a sample of blood. The CDR3 region is CASSQDGRPTWQYF. In DNA, the CDR3 is TGCGCCAGCAGCCAAGATGGGAGGCCTACCTGGCAGTACTTC.